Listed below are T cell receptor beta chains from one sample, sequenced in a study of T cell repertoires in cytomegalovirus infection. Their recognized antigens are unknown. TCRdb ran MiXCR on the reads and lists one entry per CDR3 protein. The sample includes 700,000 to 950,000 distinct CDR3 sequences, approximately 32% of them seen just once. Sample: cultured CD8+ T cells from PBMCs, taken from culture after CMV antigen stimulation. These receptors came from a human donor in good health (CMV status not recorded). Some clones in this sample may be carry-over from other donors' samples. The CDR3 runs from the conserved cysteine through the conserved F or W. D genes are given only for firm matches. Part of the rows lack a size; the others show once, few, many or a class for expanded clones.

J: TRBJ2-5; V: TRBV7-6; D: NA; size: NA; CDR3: CASSPTHMYQETQYF; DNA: TGTGCCAGCAGCCCTACCCACATGTACCAAGAGACCCAGTACTTC
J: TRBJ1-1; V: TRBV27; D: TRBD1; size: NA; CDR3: CASSSQLYRGEAFF; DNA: TGTGCCAGCAGTTCTCAACTTTACAGGGGAGAAGCTTTCTTT
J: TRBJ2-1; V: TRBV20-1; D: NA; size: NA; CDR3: CSGLEGGPYNEQFF; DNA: TGCAGTGGTTTGGAGGGGGGCCCCTACAATGAGCAGTTCTTC
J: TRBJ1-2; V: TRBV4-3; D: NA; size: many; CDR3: CASSQEVRAKDGYTF; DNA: TGCGCCAGCAGCCAAGAGGTCAGGGCGAAGGATGGCTACACCTTC
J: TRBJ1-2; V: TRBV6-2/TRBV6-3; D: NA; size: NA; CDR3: CASILRMTGPYGYTF; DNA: TGTGCCAGCATTTTACGGATGACGGGACCCTATGGCTACACCTTC
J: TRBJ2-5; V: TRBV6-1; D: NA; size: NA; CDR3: CASSEGSTAERTQYF; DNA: TGTGCCAGCAGTGAAGGGAGTACAGCGGAGCGGACCCAGTACTTC
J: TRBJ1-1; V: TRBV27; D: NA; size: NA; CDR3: CASSLSGAGDTEAFF; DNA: TGTGCCAGCAGTTTATCCGGGGCAGGCGACACTGAAGCTTTCTTT
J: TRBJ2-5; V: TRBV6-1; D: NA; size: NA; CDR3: CASSESRGRGETQYF; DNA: TGTGCCAGCAGTGAATCGAGGGGTAGGGGGGAGACCCAGTACTTC
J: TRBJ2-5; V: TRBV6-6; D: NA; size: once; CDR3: CASSYPGAPPPYF; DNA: TGTGCCAGCAGTTACCCGGGGGCTCCTCCCCCGTACTTC
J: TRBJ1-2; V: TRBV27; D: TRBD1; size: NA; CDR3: CASSLSKTGSRYGYTF; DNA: TGTGCCAGCAGTTTATCGAAGACAGGGTCGCGCTATGGCTACACCTTC
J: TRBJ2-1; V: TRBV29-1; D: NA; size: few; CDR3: CSVEGETNYARNGGLYNEQFF; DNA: TGCAGCGTTGAAGGGGAAACAAACTATGCTAGAAACGGGGGCCTCTACAATGAGCAGTTCTTC